The 2 T cell receptor beta chains listed next were all sequenced from one sample in a study of T cell responses to AZD1222 COVID-19 vaccine (TCRdb year 2021). The method was the immunoSEQ multiplex PCR assay. TCRdb re-hosts the immuneACCESS table, in-frame sequences only. Its copies lack some clones; in the studies checked, an unresolved V gene accounts for under half of them, and the cause for the rest is not known. Recorded for this sample are around 140,000 clones; approximately 90% of them occurred a single time. Jointly, the top ten make up less than 9% of the sample. Interpreted using the paper, the time point label stands for: baseline before first vaccination. This specimen was peripheral blood, taken on day 0 of AZD1222 vaccination. The receptors shown here come from an adult in good health.

V gene TRBV9 combines with J gene TRBJ1-6; a weak D match, TRBD1 (6 bases). The germline V gene has CDR1 SGDLS and CDR2 YYNGEE. This CDR3 is 15 amino acids long. V shed 3 bases and J shed 4 bases, with 11 bases lying between them. CDR3 loop: CASSATGRYNSPLHF. In DNA form, the CDR3 reads TGTGCCAGCAGCGCCACAGGGAGGTATAATTCACCCCTCCACTTT. Variable domain in full (rest from reference TRBV9 and TRBJ1-6): DSGVTQTPKHLITATGQRVTLRCSPRSGDLSVYWYQQSLDQGLQFLIQYYNGEERAKGNILERFSAQQFPDLHSELNLSSLELGDSALYFCASSATGRYNSPLHFGNGTRLTVT.

The gene calls are TRBV3-1 (or the pseudogene TRBV3-2) and TRBJ2-1; D is unclear. This CDR3 has 14 amino acids. The germline V gene encodes CDR1 LGHDT and CDR2 YNNKEL (reference sequence). Trimming took 6 bases from V and 1 from J, leaving 10 bases between them. CDR3 loop: CASRVSGSYNEQFF. The CDR3 nucleotides read TGTGCCAGCAGAGTTTCCGGATCCTACAATGAGCAGTTCTTC.